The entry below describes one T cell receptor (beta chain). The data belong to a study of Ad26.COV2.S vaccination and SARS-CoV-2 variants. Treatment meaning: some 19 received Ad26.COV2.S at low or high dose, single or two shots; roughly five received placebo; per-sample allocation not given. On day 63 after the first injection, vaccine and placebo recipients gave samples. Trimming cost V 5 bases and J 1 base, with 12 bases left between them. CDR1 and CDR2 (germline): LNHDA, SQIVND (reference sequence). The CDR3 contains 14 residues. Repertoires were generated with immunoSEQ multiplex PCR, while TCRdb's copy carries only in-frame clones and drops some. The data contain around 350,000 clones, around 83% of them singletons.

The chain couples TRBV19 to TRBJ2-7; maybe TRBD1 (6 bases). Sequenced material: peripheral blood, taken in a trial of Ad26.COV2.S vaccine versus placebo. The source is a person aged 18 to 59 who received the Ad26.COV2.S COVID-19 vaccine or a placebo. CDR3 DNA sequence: TGTGCCAGTAGTCTCGGACAGCTATCCTACGAGCAGTACTTC. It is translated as CASSLGQLSYEQYF.